The 5 T cell receptor beta chains below were found in one sample sequenced in a study of shared clonotypes between healthy human individuals. Assay: immunoSEQ multiplex PCR; the TCRdb copy retains only in-frame clones and omits some. Counted here are 150,000 to 200,000 clones, about 93% occurring once; the ten biggest clones make up about 0.07%. Material for sequencing was naive CD4+ T cells sorted from blood. Sample subset: CD45RA+ positively selected. These receptors originate from a woman aged 25-40 years in good health.

This sequence joins TRBV19 and TRBJ1-5, with D maybe TRBD1 (6 bases). CDR3 length: 14 residues. CDR1 LNHDA and CDR2 SQIVND come from the germline V gene (reference sequence). The V and J ends lost 5 bases and 3 bases respectively, with 11 bases between them. CDR3 sequence reads: CASSPQGFNQPQHF. In nucleotides, the CDR3 is TGTGCCAGTAGTCCACAGGGTTTCAATCAGCCCCAGCATTTT.

V and J are TRBV11-2 and TRBJ2-5, with D maybe TRBD2 (6 bases). V shed 6 bases and J shed 2 bases, with 13 bases lying between them. The CDR3 runs to 14 residues. Germline loops: CDR1 SGHAT, CDR2 FQNNGV. The CDR3 DNA sequence: TGTGCCAGCAGTTCCATAGCGGTACAAGAGACCCAGTACTTC. Its translation is CASSSIAVQETQYF.

Here the CDR3 reads CASKYRDRETYEQYF. The DNA for the CDR3 is TGTGCCAGCAAGTACCGGGACAGGGAAACGTACGAGCAGTACTTC. This sequence joins TRBV19 and TRBJ2-7; 9 positions match TRBD1. Germline assignment: CDR1 LNHDA and CDR2 SQIVND (reference sequence). The CDR3 loop spans 15 amino acids. V shed 9 bases and J 4 bases; nucleotides not matched to a gene: 13. Supplemented by reference TRBV19 and TRBJ2-7, the full variable domain reads DGGITQSPKYLFRKEGQNVTLSCEQNLNHDAMYWYRQDPGQGLRLIYYSQIVNDFQKGDIAEGYSVSREKKESFPLTVTSAQKNPTAFYLCASKYRDRETYEQYFGPGTRLTVT.

The genes are TRBV28 and TRBJ1-4; D gene uncertain. The CDR3 is made up of 14 amino acids. The germline V and J ends were trimmed by 2 bases and 4 bases, with 8 bases remaining between them. CDR1 and CDR2 from the germline V gene are MDHEN and SYDVKM. The CDR3 region has the DNA TGTGCCAGCAGTTTAGAAGGGAGTAATGAAAAACTGTTTTTT. Residues: CASSLEGSNEKLFF.

This clone came up a few times. V gene TRBV27 combines with J gene TRBJ2-7; D tentatively fits TRBD1 or TRBD2 (5 bases each). In germline, CDR1 is MNHEY, CDR2 SMNVEV (reference sequence). The length of the CDR3 is 15 residues. Deletions cut 5 bases from V and 2 bases from J, with 16 bases between. For the CDR3, the DNA is TGTGCCAGCAGTACCCACCGGGACGGACCCTACGAGCAGTACTTC. Translated, it gives CASSTHRDGPYEQYF.